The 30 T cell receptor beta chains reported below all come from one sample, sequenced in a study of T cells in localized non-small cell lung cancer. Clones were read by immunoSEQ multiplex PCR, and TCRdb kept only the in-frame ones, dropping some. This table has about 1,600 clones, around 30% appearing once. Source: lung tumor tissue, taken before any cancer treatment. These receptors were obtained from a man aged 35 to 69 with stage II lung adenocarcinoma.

For the CDR3, the DNA is TGTGCCAGCAGTACCCGGAACAGGATCAGGGAGACCCAGTACTTC. Translation gives CASSTRNRIRETQYF. The chain couples TRBV9 to TRBJ2-5, with D possibly matching TRBD1 (5 bases). This CDR3 comprises 15 residues. V was clipped by 5 bases and J by 5 bases, with 19 bases between them. CDR1 is SGDLS, CDR2 YYNGEE, per germline.

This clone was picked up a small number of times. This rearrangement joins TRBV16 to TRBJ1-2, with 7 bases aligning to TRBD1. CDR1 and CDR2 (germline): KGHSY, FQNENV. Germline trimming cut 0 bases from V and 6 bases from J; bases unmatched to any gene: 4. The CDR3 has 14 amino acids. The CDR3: CASSQSTGADGYTF. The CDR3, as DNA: TGTGCCAGCAGCCAATCTACAGGGGCCGATGGCTACACCTTC.

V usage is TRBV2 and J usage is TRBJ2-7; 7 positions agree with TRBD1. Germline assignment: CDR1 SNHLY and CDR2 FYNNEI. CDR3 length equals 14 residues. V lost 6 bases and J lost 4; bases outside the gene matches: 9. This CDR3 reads CASSSPGQKYEQYF. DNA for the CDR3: TGTGCCAGCAGCTCGCCGGGACAGAAGTACGAGCAGTACTTC.

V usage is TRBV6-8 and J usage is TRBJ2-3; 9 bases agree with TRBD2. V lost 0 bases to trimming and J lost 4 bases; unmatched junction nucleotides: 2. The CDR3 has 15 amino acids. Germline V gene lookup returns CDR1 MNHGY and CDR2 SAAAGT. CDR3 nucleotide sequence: TGTGCCAGCAGTTACTCCAGCGGGGGGTCAGATACGCAGTATTTT. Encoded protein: CASSYSSGGSDTQYF.

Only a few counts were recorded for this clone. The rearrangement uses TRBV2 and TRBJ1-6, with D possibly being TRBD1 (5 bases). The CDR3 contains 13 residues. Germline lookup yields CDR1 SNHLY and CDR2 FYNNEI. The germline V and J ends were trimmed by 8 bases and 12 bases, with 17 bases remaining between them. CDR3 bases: TGTGCCAGCCTCCTCGAGGGGATTTTACCCCTCCACTTT. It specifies CASLLEGILPLHF.

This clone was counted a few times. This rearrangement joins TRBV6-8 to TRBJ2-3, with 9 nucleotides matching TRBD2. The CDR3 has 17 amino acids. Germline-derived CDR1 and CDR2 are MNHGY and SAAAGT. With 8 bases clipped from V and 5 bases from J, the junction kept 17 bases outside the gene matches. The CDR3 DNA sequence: TGTGCCAGCGGGCGACAATCCAGCGGGGGGACCCGAGATACGCAGTATTTT. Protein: CASGRQSSGGTRDTQYF.

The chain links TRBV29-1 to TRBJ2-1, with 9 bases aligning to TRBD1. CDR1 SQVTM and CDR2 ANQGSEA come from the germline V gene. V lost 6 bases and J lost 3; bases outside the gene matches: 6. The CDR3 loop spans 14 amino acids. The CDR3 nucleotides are TGCAGCGTGGATTCGGGACAGGGCTACAATGAGCAGTTCTTC. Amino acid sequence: CSVDSGQGYNEQFF.

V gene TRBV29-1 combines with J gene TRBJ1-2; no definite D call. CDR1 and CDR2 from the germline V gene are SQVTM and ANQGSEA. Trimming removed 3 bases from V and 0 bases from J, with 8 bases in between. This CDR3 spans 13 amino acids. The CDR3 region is CSVEVSSNYGYTF. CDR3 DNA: TGCAGCGTTGAGGTCAGCTCTAACTATGGCTACACCTTC.

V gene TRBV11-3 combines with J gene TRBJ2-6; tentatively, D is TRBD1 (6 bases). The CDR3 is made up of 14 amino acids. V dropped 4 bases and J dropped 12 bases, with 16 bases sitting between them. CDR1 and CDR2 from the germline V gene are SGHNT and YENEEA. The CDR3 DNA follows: TGTGCCAGCAGCTACCAATCAGGGGCTTCCGTCCTGACTTTC. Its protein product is CASSYQSGASVLTF.

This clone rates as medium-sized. The CDR3 DNA follows: TGTGCCAGCAGCGTCCCTAGTGCACCCAGCGGCCGTGAGGGCTACGAGCAGTACTTC. It yields the protein CASSVPSAPSGREGYEQYF. The genes are TRBV9 and TRBJ2-7; perhaps TRBD2 as D (5 bases). CDR1 is SGDLS and CDR2 is YYNGEE in the germline V gene. V shed 2 bases and J shed 3 bases, with 27 bases lying between them. The CDR3 has 19 amino acids. The variable domain in full, completed from reference TRBV9 and TRBJ2-7, reads DSGVTQTPKHLITATGQRVTLRCSPRSGDLSVYWYQQSLDQGLQFLIQYYNGEERAKGNILERFSAQQFPDLHSELNLSSLELGDSALYFCASSVPSAPSGREGYEQYFGPGTRLTVT.

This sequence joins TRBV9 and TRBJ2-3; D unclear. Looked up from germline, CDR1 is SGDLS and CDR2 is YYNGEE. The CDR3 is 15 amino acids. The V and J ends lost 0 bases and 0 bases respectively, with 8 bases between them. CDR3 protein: CASSVGKGSTDTQYF. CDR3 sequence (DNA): TGTGCCAGCAGCGTAGGAAAGGGTAGCACAGATACGCAGTATTTT.

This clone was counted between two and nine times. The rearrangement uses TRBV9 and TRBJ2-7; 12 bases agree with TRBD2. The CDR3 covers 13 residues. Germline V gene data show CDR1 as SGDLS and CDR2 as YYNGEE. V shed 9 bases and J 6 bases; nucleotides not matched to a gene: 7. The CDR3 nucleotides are TGTGCCAACGAACTAGCGGGAGGTGGCGAGCAGTACTTC. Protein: CANELAGGGEQYF.

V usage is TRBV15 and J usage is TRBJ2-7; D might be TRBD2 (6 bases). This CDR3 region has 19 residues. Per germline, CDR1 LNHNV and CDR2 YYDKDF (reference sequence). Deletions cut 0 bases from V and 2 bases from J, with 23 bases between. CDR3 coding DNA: TGTGCCACCAGCAGAGACACCGTGAGCCGTGCGGGGAGTCCCTACGAGCAGTACTTC. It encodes CATSRDTVSRAGSPYEQYF.

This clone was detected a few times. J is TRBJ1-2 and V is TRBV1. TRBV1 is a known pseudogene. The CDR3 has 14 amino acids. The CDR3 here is CASSQDPGSYGYTF. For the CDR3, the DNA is TGCGCCAGCAGCCAAGATCCCGGGTCCTATGGCTACACCTTC.

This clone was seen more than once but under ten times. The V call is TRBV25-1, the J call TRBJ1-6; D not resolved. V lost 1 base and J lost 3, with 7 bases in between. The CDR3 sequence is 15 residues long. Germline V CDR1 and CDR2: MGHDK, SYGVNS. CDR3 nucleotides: TGTGCCAGCAGTGAATTTCGCAGCTATAATTCACCCCTCCACTTT. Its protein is CASSEFRSYNSPLHF.

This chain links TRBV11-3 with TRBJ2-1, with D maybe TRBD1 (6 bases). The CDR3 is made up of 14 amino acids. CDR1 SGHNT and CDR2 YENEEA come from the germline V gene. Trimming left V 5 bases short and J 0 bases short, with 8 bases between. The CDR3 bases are TGTGCCAGCAGCGTGGGGGCCTCCTACAATGAGCAGTTCTTC. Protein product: CASSVGASYNEQFF. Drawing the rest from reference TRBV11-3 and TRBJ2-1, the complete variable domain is EAGVVQSPRYKIIEKKQPVAFWCNPISGHNTLYWYLQNLGQGPELLIRYENEEAVDDSQLPKDRFSAERLKGVDSTLKIQPAELGDSAVYLCASSVGASYNEQFFGPGTRLTVL.

The CDR3 DNA follows: TGCAGCGTTGAAGATTTAGGGTCCCGATTCATGAACACTGAAGCTTTCTTT. It is translated as CSVEDLGSRFMNTEAFF. The chain combines TRBV29-1 with TRBJ1-1; D is uncertain. Per germline, CDR1 SQVTM and CDR2 ANQGSEA. Trimming removed 0 bases at V and 0 bases at J, with 17 bases between. There are 17 residues in the CDR3.

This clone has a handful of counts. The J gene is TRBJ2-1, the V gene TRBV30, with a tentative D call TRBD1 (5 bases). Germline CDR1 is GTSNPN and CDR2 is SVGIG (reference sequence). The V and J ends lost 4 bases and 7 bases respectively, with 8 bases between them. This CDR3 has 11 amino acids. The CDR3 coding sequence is TGTGCCTGGAAAGGGGCTAATGAGCAGTTCTTC. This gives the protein CAWKGANEQFF.

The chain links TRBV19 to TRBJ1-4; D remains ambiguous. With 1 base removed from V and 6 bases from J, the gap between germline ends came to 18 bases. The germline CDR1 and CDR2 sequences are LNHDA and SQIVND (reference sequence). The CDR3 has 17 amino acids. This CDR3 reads CASSIAADFFRYEKLFF. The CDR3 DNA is TGTGCCAGTAGTATAGCCGCGGACTTTTTTCGCTATGAAAAACTGTTTTTT.

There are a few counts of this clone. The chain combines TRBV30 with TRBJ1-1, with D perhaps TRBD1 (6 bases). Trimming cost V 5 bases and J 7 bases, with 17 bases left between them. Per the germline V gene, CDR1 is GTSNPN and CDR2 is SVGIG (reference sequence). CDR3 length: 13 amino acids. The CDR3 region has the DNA TGTGCCTGGGTTTGGGACGGGGGCCTTGAAGCTTTCTTT. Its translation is CAWVWDGGLEAFF.

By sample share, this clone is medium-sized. The CDR3 loop reads CASSLDMSSYEQYF. The CDR3 nucleotides read TGTGCCAGCAGCTTAGACATGAGCTCCTACGAGCAGTACTTC. The chain joins TRBV11-3 to TRBJ2-7; D is unclear. CDR1 is SGHNT, CDR2 YENEEA, per germline. Deletions cut 0 bases from V and 0 bases from J, with 6 bases between. This CDR3 is 14 amino acids long.

The CDR3: CASSLNRGNSPLHF. The CDR3 DNA is TGTGCCAGCAGTTTAAACAGGGGGAATTCACCCCTCCACTTT. This chain uses TRBV28 with TRBJ1-6, with TRBD1 matching 8 bases. V lost 2 bases to trimming and J lost 7 bases; unmatched junction nucleotides: 1. Germline CDR1 and CDR2: MDHEN and SYDVKM. The CDR3 extends over 14 amino acids.

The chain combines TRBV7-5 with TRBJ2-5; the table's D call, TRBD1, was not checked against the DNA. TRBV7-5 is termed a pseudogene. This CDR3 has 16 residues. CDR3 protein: CASSLKSRVTQETQYF. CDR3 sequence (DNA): TGTGCCAGCAGCCTCAAGTCCAGGGTAACCCAAGAGACCCAGTACTTC.

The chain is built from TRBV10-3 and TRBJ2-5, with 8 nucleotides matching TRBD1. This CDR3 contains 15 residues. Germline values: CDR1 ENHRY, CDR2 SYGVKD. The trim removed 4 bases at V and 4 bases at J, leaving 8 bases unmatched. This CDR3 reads CAISGPTGGIETQYF. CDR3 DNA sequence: TGTGCCATCAGTGGACCAACAGGGGGGATAGAGACCCAGTACTTC.

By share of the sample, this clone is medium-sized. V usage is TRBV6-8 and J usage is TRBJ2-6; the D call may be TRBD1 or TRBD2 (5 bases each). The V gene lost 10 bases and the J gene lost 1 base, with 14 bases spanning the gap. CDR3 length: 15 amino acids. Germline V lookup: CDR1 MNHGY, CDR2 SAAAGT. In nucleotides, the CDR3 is TGTGCCACACATGATTGGGGGTCTGGGGCCAACGTCCTGACTTTC. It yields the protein CATHDWGSGANVLTF.

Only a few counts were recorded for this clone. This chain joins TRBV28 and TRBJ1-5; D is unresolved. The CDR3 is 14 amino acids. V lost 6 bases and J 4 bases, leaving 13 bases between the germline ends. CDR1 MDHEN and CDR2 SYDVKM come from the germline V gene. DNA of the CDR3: TGTGCCAGCAGCCAGGTTGGGGAGAATCAGCCCCAGCATTTT. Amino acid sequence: CASSQVGENQPQHF. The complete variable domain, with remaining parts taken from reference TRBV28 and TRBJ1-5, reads DVKVTQSSRYLVKRTGEKVFLECVQDMDHENMFWYRQDPGLGLRLIYFSYDVKMKEKGDIPEGYSVSREKKERFSLILESASTNQTSMYLCASSQVGENQPQHFGDGTRLSIL.

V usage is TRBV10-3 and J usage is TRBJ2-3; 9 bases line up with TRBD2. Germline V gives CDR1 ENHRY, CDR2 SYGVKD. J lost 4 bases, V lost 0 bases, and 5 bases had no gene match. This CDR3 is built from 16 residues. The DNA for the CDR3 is TGTGCCATCAGTGAGTCGAGCGGGAGGCTATCAGATACGCAGTATTTT. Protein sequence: CAISESSGRLSDTQYF.

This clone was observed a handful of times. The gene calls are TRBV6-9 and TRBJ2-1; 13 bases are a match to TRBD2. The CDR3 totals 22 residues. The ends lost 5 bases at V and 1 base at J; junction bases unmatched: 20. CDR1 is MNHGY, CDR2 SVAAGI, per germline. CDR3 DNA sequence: TGTGCCAGCAGTACGCCCTCTTTCCGGGTACTAGCGGGAGGGAGTTCCTACAATGAGCAGTTCTTC. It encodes CASSTPSFRVLAGGSSYNEQFF.

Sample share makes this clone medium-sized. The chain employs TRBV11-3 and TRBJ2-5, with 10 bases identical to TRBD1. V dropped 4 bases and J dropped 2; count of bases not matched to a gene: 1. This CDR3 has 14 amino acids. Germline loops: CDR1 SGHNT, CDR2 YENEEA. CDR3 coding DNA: TGTGCCAGCAGCTCGGGACAGGGGCAAGAGACCCAGTACTTC. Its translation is CASSSGQGQETQYF. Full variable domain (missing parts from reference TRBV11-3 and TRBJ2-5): EAGVVQSPRYKIIEKKQPVAFWCNPISGHNTLYWYLQNLGQGPELLIRYENEEAVDDSQLPKDRFSAERLKGVDSTLKIQPAELGDSAVYLCASSSGQGQETQYFGPGTRLLVL.

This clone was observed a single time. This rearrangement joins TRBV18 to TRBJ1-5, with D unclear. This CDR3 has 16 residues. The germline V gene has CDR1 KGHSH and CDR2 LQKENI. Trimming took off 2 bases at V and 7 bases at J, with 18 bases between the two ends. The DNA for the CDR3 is TGTGCCAGCTCACCAGGTCAGGACGGGTGGGCCCAGCCCCAGCATTTT. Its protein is CASSPGQDGWAQPQHF.